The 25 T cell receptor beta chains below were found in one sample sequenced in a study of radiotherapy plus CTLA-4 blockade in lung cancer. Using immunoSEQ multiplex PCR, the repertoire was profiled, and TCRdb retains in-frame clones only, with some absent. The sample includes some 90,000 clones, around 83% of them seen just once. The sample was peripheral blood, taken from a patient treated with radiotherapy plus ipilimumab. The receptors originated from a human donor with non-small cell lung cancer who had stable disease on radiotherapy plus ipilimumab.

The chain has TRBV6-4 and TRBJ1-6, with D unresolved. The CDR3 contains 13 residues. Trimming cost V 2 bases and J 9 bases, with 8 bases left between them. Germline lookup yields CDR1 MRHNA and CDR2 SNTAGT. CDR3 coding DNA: TGTGCCAGCAGTGACAGGGTTGGTTCACCCCTCCACTTT. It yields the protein CASSDRVGSPLHF.

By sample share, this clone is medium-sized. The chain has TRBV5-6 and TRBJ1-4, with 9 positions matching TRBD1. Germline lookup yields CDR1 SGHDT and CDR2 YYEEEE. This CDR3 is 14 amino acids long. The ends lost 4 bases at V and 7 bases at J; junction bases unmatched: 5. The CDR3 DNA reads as TGTGCCAGCAGCATACAGGGGGCGGGTGAAAAACTGTTTTTT. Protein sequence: CASSIQGAGEKLFF.

The DNA for the CDR3 is TGTGCCAGTAGGAATCTGGGGGCGGTCGGGGAGCTGTTTTTT. Encoded protein: CASRNLGAVGELFF. This rearrangement joins TRBV19 to TRBJ2-2, with a possible D match to TRBD1 (6 bases). The CDR3 extends over 14 amino acids. Germline assignment: CDR1 LNHDA and CDR2 SQIVND (reference sequence). V lost 6 bases to trimming and J lost 7 bases, with 15 bases between them.

DNA for the CDR3: TGCGCCAGCAGCTTGGCTGCAACTAATGAAAAACTGTTTTTT. Amino acid sequence: CASSLAATNEKLFF. The V call is TRBV5-1, the J call TRBJ1-4; no clear D. The ends were cut back, 0 bases at V and 0 bases at J, with 3 bases in the middle. The CDR3 totals 14 residues. The V gene's germline CDR1 is SGHRS and CDR2 YFSETQ.

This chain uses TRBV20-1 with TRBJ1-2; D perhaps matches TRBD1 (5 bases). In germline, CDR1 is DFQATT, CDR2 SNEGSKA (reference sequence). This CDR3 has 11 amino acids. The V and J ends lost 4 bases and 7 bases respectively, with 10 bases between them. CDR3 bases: TGCAGTGCTACCGGGGCGGGTGGCTACACCTTC. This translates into CSATGAGGYTF.

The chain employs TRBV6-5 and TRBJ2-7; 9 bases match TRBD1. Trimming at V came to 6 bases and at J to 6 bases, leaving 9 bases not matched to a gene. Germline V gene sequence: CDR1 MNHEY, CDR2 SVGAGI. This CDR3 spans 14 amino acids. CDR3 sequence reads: CASRGTGSSSEQYF. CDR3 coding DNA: TGTGCCAGCAGAGGGACAGGGAGTAGCTCCGAGCAGTACTTC.

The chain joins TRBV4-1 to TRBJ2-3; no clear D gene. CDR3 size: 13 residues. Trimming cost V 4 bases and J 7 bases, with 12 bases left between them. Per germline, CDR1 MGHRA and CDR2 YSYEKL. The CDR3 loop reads CASSPYPKNTQYF. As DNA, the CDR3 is TGCGCCAGCAGCCCTTACCCCAAAAATACGCAGTATTTT.

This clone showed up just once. The CDR3 DNA reads as TGTGCCAGCAGCTTGGGCCCCCGGAATGGTGAAAAACTGTTTTTT. Its protein product is CASSLGPRNGEKLFF. J is TRBJ1-4 and V is TRBV5-4; no definite D call. The CDR3 totals 15 residues. The germline V gene encodes CDR1 SGHNT and CDR2 YYREEE (reference sequence). V lost 0 bases, J lost 7 bases, and 13 bases lay in between.

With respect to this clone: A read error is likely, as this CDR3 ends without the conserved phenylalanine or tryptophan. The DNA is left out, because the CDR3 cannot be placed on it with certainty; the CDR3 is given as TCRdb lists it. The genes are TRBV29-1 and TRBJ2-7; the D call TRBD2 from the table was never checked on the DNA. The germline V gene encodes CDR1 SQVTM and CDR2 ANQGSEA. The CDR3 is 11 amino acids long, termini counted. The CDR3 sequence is CSVESEDWVVI.

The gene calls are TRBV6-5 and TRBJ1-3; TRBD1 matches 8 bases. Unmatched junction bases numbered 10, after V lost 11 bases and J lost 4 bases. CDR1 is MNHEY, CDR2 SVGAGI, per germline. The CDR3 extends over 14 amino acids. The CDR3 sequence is CAAYGRGRGNTIYF. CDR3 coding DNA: TGTGCCGCATATGGCAGGGGGCGAGGAAACACCATATATTTT.

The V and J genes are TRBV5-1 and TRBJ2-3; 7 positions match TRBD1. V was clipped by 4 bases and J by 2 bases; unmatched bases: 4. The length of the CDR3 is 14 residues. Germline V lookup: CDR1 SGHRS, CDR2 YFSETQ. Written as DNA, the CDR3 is TGCGCCAGCAGCCAGGGACAGCACACAGATACGCAGTATTTT. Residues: CASSQGQHTDTQYF.

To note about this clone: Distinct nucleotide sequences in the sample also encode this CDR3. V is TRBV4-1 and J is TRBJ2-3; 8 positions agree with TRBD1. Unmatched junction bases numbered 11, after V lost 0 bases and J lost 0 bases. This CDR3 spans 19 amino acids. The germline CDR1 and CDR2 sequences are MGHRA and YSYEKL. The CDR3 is CASSQDSPGQASSTDTQYF. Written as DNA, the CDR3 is TGCGCCAGCAGCCAAGATTCGCCGGGACAGGCCTCTAGCACAGATACGCAGTATTTT.

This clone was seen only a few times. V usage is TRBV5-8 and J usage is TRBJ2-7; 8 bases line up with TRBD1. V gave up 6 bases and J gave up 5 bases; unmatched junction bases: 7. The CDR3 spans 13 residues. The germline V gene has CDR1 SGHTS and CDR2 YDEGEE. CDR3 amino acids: CASNPDRGNEQYF. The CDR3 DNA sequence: TGTGCCAGCAACCCCGACAGGGGCAACGAGCAGTACTTC.

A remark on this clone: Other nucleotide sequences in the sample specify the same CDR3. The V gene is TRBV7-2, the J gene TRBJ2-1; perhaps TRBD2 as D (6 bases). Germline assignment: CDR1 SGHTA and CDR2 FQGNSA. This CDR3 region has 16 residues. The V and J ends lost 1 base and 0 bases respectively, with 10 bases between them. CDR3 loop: CASSLVAGSSYNEQFF. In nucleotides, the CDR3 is TGTGCCAGCAGCTTAGTTGCGGGGAGCTCCTACAATGAGCAGTTCTTC.

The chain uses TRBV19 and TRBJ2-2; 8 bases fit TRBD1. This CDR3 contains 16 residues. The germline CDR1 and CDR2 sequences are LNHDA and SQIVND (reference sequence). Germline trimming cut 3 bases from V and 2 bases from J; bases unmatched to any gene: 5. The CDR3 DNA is TGTGCCAGTAGTATGGTTCAGGGGGCTAACACCGGGGAGCTGTTTTTT. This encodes CASSMVQGANTGELFF.

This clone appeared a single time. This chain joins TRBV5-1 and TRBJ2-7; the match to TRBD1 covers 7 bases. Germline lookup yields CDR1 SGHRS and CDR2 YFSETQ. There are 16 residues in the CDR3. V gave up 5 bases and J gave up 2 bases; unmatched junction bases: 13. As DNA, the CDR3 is TGCGCCAGCAGAACAGGGGTAAGGTTGAATACCTACGAGCAGTACTTC. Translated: CASRTGVRLNTYEQYF.

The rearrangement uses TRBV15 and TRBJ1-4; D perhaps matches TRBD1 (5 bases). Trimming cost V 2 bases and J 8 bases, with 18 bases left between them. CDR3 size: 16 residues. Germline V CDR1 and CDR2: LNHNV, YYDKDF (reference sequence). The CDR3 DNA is TGTGCCACCAGCAGACTCTTTTTTGGGGCCCAGGAAAAACTGTTTTTT. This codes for CATSRLFFGAQEKLFF.

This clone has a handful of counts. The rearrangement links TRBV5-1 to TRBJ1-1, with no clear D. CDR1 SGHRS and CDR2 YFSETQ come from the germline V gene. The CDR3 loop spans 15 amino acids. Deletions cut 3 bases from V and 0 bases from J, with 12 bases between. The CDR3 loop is CASSSGSRVNTEAFF. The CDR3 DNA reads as TGCGCCAGCAGCTCAGGATCGCGGGTGAACACTGAAGCTTTCTTT.

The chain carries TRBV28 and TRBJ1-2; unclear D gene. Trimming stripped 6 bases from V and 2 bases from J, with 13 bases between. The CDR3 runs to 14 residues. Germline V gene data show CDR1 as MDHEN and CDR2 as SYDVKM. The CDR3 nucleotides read TGTGCCAGCAGCCCCCTCACAGCGAACTATGGCTACACCTTC. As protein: CASSPLTANYGYTF.

CDR3 sequence reads: CASSLPEAYGYTF. The DNA of the CDR3 is TGTGCCAGCAGCCTACCGGAGGCTTATGGCTACACCTTC. The chain is built from TRBV11-2 and TRBJ1-2; D is uncertain. From germline, CDR1 is SGHAT and CDR2 FQNNGV. CDR3 length: 13 amino acids. Between the trimmed V and J ends, which lost 5 bases and 5 bases, there was a span of 12 bases.

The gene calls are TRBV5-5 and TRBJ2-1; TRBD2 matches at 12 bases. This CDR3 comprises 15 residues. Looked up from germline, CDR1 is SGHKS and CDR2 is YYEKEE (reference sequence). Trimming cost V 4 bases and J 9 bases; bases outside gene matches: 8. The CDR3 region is CASSPGLAGFGEQFF. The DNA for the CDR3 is TGTGCCAGCAGCCCCGGACTAGCGGGGTTCGGTGAGCAGTTCTTC.

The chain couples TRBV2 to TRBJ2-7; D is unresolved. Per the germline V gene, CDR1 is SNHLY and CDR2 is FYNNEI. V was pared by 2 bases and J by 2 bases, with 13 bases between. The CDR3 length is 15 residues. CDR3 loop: CASSEFIAGPYEQYF. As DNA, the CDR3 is TGTGCCAGCAGTGAATTTATCGCCGGTCCCTACGAGCAGTACTTC.

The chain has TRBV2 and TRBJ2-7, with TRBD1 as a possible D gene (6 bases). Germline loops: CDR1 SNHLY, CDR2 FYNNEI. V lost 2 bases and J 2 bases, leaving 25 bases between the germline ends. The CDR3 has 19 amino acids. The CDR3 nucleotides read TGTGCCAGCAGTGAACCAACCAGGGGCGGTAGTAGGGACACCTACGAGCAGTACTTC. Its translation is CASSEPTRGGSRDTYEQYF.

The CDR3 bases are TGCGCCAGCAGGGAGACAGGGGGCGTCGAAAAACTGTTTTTT. This sequence encodes CASRETGGVEKLFF. This chain joins TRBV5-1 and TRBJ1-4; 10 positions agree with TRBD1. V was pared by 5 bases and J by 8 bases, with 6 bases of the junction left unmatched. The length of the CDR3 is 14 residues. From germline, CDR1 is SGHRS and CDR2 YFSETQ.

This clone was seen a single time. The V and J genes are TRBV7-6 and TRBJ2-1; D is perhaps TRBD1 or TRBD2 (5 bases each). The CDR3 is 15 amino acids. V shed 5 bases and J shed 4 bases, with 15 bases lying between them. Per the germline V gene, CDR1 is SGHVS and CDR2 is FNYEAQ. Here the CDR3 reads CASSKDRGRYNEQFF. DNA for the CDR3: TGTGCCAGCAGCAAAGACCGGGGCCGTTACAATGAGCAGTTCTTC.